The 9 T cell receptor beta chains presented below share a single source sample, sequenced in a study of control samples from healthy donors and cancer patients. Data came from immunoSEQ multiplex PCR; TCRdb stores just in-frame clones and leaves some out. The data show about 170,000 clones, roughly 91% seen once. The sample comprised blood. The receptors derive from a woman aged 25-40 years in good health.

V is TRBV2 and J is TRBJ1-5, with unresolved D. V shed 4 bases and J shed 0 bases, with 4 bases lying between them. The CDR3 totals 13 residues. The germline V gene encodes CDR1 SNHLY and CDR2 FYNNEI. The CDR3 coding sequence is TGTGCCAGCAGTGGGACTAGCAATCAGCCCCAGCATTTT. This gives the protein CASSGTSNQPQHF.

This clone appeared a few times. The rearrangement uses TRBV19 and TRBJ1-6; D unresolved. Per germline, CDR1 LNHDA and CDR2 SQIVND (reference sequence). Trimming removed 5 bases at V and 0 bases at J, with 11 bases between. This CDR3 spans 16 amino acids. CDR3 residues: CASSLVSSSYNSPLHF. CDR3 coding DNA: TGTGCCAGTAGTCTCGTCTCGAGCTCCTATAATTCACCCCTCCACTTT.

The chain carries TRBV6-5 and TRBJ1-1, with 7 bases identical to TRBD1. J lost 4 bases, V lost 5 bases, and 7 bases had no gene match. CDR3 length equals 14 residues. The germline CDR1 and CDR2 sequences are MNHEY and SVGAGI. The CDR3 sequence is CASSRQGVVTEAFF. The DNA for the CDR3 is TGTGCCAGCAGTAGACAGGGTGTGGTCACTGAAGCTTTCTTT.

This clone showed up just once. This chain uses TRBV18 with TRBJ1-1; 10 positions match TRBD1. The CDR3 is 15 amino acids. V trimming: 2 bases; J trimming: 6 bases; junction bases outside the gene matches: 6. Germline V lookup: CDR1 KGHSH, CDR2 LQKENI. In DNA, the CDR3 is TGTGCCAGCTCACCAGGGAGGGACAGGGGTTCTGAAGCTTTCTTT. Its translation: CASSPGRDRGSEAFF.

The chain has TRBV30 and TRBJ2-2, with TRBD2 identical over 9 bases. V gave up 2 bases and J gave up 4 bases; unmatched junction bases: 2. This CDR3 spans 14 amino acids. Per germline, CDR1 GTSNPN and CDR2 SVGIG (reference sequence). CDR3 region: CAWSTGLATGELFF. CDR3 in DNA: TGTGCCTGGAGTACGGGACTAGCCACCGGGGAGCTGTTTTTT. Drawing the rest from reference TRBV30 and TRBJ2-2, the complete variable domain is SQTIHQWPATLVQPVGSPLSLECTVEGTSNPNLYWYRQAAGRGLQLLFYSVGIGQISSEVPQNLSASRPQDRQFILSSKKLLLSDSGFYLCAWSTGLATGELFFGEGSRLTVL.

V usage is TRBV5-1 and J usage is TRBJ1-2, with 7 bases aligning to TRBD1. The CDR3 is 14 amino acids. Germline V gives CDR1 SGHRS, CDR2 YFSETQ. With V trimmed by 4 bases and J by 0 bases, 3 bases remained unmatched. The CDR3 DNA reads as TGCGCCAGCAGCGCAGGGGGAGCTAACTATGGCTACACCTTC. It encodes CASSAGGANYGYTF.

The genes are TRBV15 and TRBJ2-3; D is unclear. Trimming stripped 1 base from V and 4 bases from J, with 3 bases between. Germline V gene lookup returns CDR1 LNHNV and CDR2 YYDKDF (reference sequence). The CDR3 runs 12 residues. CDR3 in amino acids: CATSRVADTQYF. CDR3 DNA: TGTGCCACCAGCAGAGTTGCAGATACGCAGTATTTT.

The chain is built from TRBV5-5 and TRBJ1-1; D is possibly TRBD1 (5 bases). Trimming left V 0 bases short and J 1 base short, with 13 bases between. The CDR3 length is 16 residues. Per germline, CDR1 SGHKS and CDR2 YYEKEE (reference sequence). This CDR3 reads CASSLAVGAGNTEAFF. In DNA form, the CDR3 reads TGTGCCAGCAGCTTGGCCGTAGGGGCGGGGAACACTGAAGCTTTCTTT.

This rearrangement joins TRBV10-3 to TRBJ2-7; D possibly corresponds to TRBD1 (6 bases). Germline CDR1 and CDR2: ENHRY and SYGVKD. Trimming stripped 4 bases from V and 2 bases from J, with 12 bases between. The CDR3 is made up of 14 amino acids. The CDR3 is CAISGRDTAYEQYF. Here the CDR3 DNA reads TGTGCCATCAGTGGCCGGGACACAGCCTACGAGCAGTACTTC.